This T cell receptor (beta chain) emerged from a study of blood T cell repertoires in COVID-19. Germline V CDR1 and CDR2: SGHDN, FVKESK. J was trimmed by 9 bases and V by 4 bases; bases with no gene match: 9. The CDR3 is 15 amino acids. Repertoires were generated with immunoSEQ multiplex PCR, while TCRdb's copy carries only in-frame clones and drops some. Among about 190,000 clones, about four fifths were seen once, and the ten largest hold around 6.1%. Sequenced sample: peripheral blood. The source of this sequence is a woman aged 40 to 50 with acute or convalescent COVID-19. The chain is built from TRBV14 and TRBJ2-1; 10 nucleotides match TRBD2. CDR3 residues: CASSLISGGYSEQFF. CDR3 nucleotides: TGTGCCAGCAGCCTGATTAGCGGGGGGTACTCTGAGCAGTTCTTC.